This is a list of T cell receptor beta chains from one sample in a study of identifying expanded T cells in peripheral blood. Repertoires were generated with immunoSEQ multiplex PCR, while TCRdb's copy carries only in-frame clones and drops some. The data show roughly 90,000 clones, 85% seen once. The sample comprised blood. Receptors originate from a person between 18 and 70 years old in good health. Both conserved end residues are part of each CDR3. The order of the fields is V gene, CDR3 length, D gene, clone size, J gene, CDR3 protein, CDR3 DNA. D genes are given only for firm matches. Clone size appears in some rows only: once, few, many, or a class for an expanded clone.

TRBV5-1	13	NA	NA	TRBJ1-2	CASSLPGNYGYTF	TGCGCCAGCAGCTTGCCAGGGAACTATGGCTACACCTTC
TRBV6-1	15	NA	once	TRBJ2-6	CASSPDISGANVLTF	TGTGCCAGCAGTCCAGACATCTCTGGGGCCAACGTCCTGACTTTC
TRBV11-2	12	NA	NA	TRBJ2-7	CASSLQGYEQYF	TGTGCCAGCAGCTTACAGGGCTACGAGCAGTACTTC
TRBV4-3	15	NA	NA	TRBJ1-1	CASSQVTDQNTEAFF	TGCGCCAGCAGCCAAGTGACTGACCAGAACACTGAAGCTTTCTTT
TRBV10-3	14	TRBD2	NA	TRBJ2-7	CAISEPTSGYEQYF	TGTGCCATCAGTGAGCCCACTAGCGGCTACGAGCAGTACTTC
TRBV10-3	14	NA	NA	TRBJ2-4	CAISPGREGNIQYF	TGTGCCATCAGTCCTGGGCGAGAGGGTAACATTCAGTACTTC
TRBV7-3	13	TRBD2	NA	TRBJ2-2	CASSLGLAGELFF	TGTGCCAGCAGCTTGGGACTAGCGGGGGAGCTGTTTTTT
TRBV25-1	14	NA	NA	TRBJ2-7	CASSEEVPPYEQYF	TGTGCCAGCAGTGAGGAGGTCCCGCCCTACGAGCAGTACTTC
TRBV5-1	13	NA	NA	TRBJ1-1	CASSLGVDTEAFF	TGCGCCAGCAGCTTGGGTGTTGACACTGAAGCTTTCTTT
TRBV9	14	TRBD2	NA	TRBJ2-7	CASSPGGEPYEQYF	TGTGCCAGCAGCCCCGGGGGGGAACCCTACGAGCAGTACTTC
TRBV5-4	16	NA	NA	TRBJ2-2	CASSPQGGPNTGELFF	TGTGCCAGCAGCCCTCAGGGGGGCCCGAACACCGGGGAGCTGTTTTTT
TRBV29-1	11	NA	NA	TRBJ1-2	CSVTANYGYTF	TGCAGCGTTACAGCTAACTATGGCTACACCTTC
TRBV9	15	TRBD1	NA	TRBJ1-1	CASSVAGTGGTEAFF	TGTGCCAGCAGCGTAGCCGGGACAGGTGGAACTGAAGCTTTCTTT
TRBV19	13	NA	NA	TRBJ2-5	CASSIDRMETQYF	TGTGCCAGTAGTATAGATCGAATGGAGACCCAGTACTTC
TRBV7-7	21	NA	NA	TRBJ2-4	CASSLAVTTKSQRASKNIQYF	TGTGCCAGCAGCTTAGCGGTAACAACAAAGTCTCAGAGAGCGTCCAAAAACATTCAGTACTTC
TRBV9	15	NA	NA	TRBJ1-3	CASSVVGGAGNTIYF	TGTGCCAGCAGCGTAGTTGGGGGAGCTGGAAACACCATATATTTT
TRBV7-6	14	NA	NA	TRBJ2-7	CASSLSPRLYEQYF	TGTGCCAGCAGCTTAAGTCCCAGACTATACGAGCAGTACTTC
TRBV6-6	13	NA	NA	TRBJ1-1	CASSLGANTEAFF	TGTGCCAGCAGTCTGGGGGCTAACACTGAAGCTTTCTTT
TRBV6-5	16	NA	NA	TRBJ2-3	CASSYSAGTSTDTQYF	TGTGCCAGCAGTTACTCCGCCGGGACCAGCACAGATACGCAGTATTTT
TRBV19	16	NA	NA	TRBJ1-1	CASSIDGGWGRSEAFF	TGTGCCAGTAGTATAGATGGGGGTTGGGGAAGAAGTGAAGCTTTCTTT
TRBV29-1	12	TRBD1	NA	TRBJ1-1	CSVYRGNTEAFF	TGCAGCGTGTACAGGGGAAACACTGAAGCTTTCTTT
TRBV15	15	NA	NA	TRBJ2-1	CATSRAVLHPNEQFF	TGTGCCACCAGCAGAGCTGTATTACACCCCAATGAGCAGTTCTTC
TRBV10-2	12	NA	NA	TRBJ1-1	CASSERRTEAFF	TGCGCCAGCAGTGAGCGGAGGACTGAAGCTTTCTTT
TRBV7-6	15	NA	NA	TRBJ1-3	CASSFRQSSGNTIYF	TGTGCCAGCAGCTTTAGACAGAGCTCTGGAAACACCATATATTTT
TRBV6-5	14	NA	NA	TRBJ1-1	CASKADRLYTEAFF	TGTGCCAGCAAGGCGGACAGACTATACACTGAAGCTTTCTTT
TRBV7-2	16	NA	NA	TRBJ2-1	CASSLGRGRIPNEQFF	TGTGCCAGCAGCTTAGGACGAGGGAGAATACCCAATGAGCAGTTCTTC
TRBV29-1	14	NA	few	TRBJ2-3	CSVWGGRRTDTQYF	TGCAGCGTTTGGGGGGGGCGCCGCACAGATACGCAGTATTTT
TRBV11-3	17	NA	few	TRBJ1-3	CASSSTIDKSSGNTIYF	TGTGCCAGCAGCTCAACAATAGACAAGAGCTCTGGAAACACCATATATTTT
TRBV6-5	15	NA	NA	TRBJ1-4	CASSPKRVTNEKLFF	TGTGCCAGCAGTCCAAAAAGGGTGACTAATGAAAAACTGTTTTTT